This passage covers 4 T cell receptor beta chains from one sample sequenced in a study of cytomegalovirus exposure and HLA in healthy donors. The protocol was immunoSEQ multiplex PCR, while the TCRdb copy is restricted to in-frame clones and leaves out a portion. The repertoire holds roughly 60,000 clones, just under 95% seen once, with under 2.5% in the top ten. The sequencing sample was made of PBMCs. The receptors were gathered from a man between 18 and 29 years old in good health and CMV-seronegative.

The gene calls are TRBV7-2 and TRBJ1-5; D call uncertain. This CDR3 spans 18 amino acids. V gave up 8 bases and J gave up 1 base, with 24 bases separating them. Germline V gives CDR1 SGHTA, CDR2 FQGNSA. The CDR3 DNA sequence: TGTGCCAGCTCAAAAGGAGGGATGCCCCCTAGGAGCAATCAGCCCCAGCATTTT. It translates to CASSKGGMPPRSNQPQHF.

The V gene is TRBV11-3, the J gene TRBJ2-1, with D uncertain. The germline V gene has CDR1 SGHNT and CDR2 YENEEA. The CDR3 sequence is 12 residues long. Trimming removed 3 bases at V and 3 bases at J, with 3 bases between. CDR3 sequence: CASSFNYNEQFF. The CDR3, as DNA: TGTGCCAGCAGCTTTAACTACAATGAGCAGTTCTTC.

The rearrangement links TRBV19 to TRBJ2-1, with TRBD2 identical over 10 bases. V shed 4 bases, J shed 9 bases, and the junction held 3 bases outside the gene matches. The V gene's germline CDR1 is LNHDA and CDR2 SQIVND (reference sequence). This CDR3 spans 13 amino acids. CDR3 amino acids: CASSKREGGEQFF. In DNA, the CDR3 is TGTGCCAGTAGTAAGCGGGAGGGGGGTGAGCAGTTCTTC. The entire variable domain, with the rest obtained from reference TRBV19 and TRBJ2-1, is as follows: DGGITQSPKYLFRKEGQNVTLSCEQNLNHDAMYWYRQDPGQGLRLIYYSQIVNDFQKGDIAEGYSVSREKKESFPLTVTSAQKNPTAFYLCASSKREGGEQFFGPGTRLTVL.

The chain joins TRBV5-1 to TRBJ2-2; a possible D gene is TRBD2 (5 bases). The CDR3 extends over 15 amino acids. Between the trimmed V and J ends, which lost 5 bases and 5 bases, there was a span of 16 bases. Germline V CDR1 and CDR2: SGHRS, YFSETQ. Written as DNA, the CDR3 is TGCGCCAGCAGACCTCCCGAGGGCACGACCGGGGAGCTGTTTTTT. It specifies CASRPPEGTTGELFF.